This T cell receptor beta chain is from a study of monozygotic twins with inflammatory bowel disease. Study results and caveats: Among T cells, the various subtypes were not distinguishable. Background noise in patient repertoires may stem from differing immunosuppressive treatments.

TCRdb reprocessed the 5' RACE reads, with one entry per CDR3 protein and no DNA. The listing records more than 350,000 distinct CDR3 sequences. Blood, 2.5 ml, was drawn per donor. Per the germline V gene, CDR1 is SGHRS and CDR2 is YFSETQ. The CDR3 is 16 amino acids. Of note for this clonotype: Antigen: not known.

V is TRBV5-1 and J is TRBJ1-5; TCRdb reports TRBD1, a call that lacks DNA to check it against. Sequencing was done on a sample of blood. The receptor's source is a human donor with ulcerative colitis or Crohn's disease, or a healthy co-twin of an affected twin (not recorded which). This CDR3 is CASSLEGGQSNQPQHF.